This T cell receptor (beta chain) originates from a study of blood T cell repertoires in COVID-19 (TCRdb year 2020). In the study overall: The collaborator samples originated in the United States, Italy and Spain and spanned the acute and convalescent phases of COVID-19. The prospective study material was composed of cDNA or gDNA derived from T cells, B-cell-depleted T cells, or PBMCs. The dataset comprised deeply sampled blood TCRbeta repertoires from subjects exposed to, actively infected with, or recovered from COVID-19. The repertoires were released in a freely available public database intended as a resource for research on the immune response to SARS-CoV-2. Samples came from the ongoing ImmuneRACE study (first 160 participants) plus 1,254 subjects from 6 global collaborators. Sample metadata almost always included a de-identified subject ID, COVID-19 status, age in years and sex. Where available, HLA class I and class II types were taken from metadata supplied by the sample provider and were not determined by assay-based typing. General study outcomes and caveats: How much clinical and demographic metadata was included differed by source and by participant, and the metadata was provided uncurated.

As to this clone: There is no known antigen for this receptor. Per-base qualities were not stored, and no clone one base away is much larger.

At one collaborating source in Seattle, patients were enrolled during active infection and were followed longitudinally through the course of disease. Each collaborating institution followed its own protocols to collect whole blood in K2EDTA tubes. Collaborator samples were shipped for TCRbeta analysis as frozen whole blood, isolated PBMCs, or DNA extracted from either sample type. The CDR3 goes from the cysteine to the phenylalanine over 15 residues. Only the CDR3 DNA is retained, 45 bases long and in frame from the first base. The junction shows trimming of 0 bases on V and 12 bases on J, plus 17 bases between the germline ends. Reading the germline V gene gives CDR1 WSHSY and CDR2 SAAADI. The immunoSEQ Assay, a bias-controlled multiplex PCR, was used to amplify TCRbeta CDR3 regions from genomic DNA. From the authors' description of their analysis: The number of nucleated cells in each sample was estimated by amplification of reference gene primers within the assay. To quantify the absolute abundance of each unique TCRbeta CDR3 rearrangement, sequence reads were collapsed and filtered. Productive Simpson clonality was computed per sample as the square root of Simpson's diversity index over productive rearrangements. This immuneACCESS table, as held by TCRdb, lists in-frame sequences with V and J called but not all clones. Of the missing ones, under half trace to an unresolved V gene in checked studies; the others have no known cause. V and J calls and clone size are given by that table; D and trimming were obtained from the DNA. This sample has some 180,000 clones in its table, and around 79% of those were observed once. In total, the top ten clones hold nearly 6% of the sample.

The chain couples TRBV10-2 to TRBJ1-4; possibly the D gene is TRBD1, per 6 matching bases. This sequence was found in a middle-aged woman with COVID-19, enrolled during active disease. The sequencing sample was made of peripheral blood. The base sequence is TGCGCCAGCAGTGAGTCGAGATGGAGGACAGACCAACTGTTTTTT. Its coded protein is CASSESRWRTDQLFF.